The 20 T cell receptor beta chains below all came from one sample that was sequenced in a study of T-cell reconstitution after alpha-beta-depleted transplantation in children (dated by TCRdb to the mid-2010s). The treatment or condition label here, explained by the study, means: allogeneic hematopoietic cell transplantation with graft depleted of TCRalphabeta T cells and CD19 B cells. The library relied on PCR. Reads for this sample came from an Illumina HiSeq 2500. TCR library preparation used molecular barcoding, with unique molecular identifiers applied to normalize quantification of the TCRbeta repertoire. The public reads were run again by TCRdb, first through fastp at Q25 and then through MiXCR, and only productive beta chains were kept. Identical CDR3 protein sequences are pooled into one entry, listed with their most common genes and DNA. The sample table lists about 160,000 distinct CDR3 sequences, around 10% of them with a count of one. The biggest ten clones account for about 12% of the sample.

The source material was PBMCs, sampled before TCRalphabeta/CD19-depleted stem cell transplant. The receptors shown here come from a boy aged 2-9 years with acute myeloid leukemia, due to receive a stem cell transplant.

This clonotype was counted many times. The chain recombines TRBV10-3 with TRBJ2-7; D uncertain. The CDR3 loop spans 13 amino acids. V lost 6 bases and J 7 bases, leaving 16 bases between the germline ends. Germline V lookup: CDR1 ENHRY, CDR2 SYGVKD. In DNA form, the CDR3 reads TGTGCCATCAGCGTAGATACCCTGAGGGAGCAGTACGTC. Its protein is CAISVDTLREQYV.

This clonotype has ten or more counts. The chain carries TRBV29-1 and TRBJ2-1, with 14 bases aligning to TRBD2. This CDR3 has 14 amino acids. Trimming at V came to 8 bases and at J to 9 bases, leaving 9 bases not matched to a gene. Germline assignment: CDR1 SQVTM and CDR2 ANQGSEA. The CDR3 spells CSILPGLAGAEQFF. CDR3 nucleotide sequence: TGCAGCATCTTGCCGGGACTAGCGGGAGCTGAGCAGTTCTTC.

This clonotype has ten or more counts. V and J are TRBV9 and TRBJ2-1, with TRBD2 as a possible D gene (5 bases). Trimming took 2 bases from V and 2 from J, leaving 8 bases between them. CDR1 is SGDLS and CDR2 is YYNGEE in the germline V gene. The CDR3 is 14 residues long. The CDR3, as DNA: TGTGCCAGCAGCGTCGAGGGCACCTACAATGAGCAGTTCTTC. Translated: CASSVEGTYNEQFF.

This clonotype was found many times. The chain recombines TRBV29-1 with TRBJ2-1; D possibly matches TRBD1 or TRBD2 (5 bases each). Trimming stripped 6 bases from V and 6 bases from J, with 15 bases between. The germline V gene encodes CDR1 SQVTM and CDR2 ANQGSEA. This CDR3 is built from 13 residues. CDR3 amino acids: CSVPFWGSNEQFF. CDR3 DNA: TGCAGCGTCCCCTTTTGGGGGTCCAATGAGCAGTTCTTC.

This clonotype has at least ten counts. The CDR3 region has the DNA TGCGCCAGCAGCCGGGGGGGCACAGATACGCAGTATTTT. It is translated as CASSRGGTDTQYF. This chain connects TRBV4-1 to TRBJ2-3; the D gene is possibly TRBD2 (6 bases). Germline-derived CDR1 and CDR2 are MGHRA and YSYEKL. The V end lost 4 bases, the J end lost 1 base, and 6 bases lay between the germline ends. The CDR3 loop spans 13 amino acids.

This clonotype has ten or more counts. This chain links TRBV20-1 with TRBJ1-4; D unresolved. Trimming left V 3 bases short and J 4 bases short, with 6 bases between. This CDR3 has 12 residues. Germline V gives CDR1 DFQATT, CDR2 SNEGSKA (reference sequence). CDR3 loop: CSARTDNEKLFF. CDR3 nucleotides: TGCAGTGCTAGGACCGATAATGAAAAACTGTTTTTT.

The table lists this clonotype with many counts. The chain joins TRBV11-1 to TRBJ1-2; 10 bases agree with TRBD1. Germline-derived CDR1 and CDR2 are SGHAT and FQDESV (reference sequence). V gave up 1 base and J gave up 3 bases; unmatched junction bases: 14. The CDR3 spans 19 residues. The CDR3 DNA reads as TGTGCCAGCAGCTTAGAGGTTATCCGACAGGGGGCTGGAGACTATGGCTACACCTTC. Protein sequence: CASSLEVIRQGAGDYGYTF.

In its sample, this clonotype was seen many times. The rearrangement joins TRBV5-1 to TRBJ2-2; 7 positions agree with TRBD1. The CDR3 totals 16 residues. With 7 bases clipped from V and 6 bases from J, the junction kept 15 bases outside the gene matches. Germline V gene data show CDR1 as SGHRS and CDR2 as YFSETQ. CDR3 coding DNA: TGCGCCAGCCAAACAGGGGCAATCGGTGGGGCCGGGGAGCTGTTTTTT. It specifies CASQTGAIGGAGELFF.

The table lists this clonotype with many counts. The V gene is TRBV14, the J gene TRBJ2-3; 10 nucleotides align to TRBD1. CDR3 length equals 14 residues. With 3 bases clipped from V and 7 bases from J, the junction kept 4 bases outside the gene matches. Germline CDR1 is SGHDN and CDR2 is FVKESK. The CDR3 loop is CASSQGTGAYTQYF. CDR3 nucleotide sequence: TGTGCCAGCAGCCAGGGGACAGGGGCATATACGCAGTATTTT.

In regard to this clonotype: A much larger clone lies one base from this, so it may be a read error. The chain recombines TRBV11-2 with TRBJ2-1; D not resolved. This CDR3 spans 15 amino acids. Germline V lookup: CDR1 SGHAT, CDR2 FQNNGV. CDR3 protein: CSSSVRAHLDNEQFF. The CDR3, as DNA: TGTTCCAGCAGCGTCCGGGCCCATTTGGACAATGAGCAGTTCTTC.

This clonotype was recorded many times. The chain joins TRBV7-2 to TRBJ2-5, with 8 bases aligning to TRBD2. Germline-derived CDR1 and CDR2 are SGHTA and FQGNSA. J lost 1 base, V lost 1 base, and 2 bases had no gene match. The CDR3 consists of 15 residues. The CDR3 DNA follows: TGTGCCAGCAGCTTAGTGGGACTAGTCCAAGAGACCCAGTACTTC. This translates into CASSLVGLVQETQYF.

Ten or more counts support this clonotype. The CDR3 here is CSASPGVGEKLFF. CDR3 coding DNA: TGCAGTGCTAGTCCAGGGGTTGGAGAAAAACTGTTTTTT. The rearrangement links TRBV20-1 to TRBJ1-4; maybe TRBD1 (6 bases). V was clipped by 3 bases and J by 8 bases, with 13 bases between them. CDR1 is DFQATT, CDR2 SNEGSKA, per germline (reference sequence). The CDR3 length is 13 residues.

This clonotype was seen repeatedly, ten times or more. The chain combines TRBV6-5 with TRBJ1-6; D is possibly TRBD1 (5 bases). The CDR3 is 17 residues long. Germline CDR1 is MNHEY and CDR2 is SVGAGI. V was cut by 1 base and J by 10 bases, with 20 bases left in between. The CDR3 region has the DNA TGTGCCAGCAGTTACTTTTTTGGGCAGGGCGTTCGGTCACCCCTCCACTTT. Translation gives CASSYFFGQGVRSPLHF.

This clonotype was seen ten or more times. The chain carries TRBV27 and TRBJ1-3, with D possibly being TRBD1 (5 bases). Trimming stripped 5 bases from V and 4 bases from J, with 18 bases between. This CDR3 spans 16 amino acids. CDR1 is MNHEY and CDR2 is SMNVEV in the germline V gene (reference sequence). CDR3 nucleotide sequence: TGTGCCAGCAGTGACTCATGGGGCGTACGGGGAAACACCATATATTTT. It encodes CASSDSWGVRGNTIYF.

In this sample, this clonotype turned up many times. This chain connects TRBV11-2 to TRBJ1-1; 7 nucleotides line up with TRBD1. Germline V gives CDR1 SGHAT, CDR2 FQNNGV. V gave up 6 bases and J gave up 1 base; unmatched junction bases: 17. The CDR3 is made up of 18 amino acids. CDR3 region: CASRTNRGNGVGNTEAFF. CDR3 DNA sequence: TGTGCCAGCAGAACAAACAGGGGAAATGGAGTTGGGAACACTGAAGCTTTCTTT.

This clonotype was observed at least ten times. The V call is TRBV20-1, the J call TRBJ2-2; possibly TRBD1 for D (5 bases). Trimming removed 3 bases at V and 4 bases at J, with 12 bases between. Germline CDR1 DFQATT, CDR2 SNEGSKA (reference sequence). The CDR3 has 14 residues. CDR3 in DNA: TGCAGTGCTAGTAATGGGGCTAGCACCGGGGAGCTGTTTTTT. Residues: CSASNGASTGELFF.

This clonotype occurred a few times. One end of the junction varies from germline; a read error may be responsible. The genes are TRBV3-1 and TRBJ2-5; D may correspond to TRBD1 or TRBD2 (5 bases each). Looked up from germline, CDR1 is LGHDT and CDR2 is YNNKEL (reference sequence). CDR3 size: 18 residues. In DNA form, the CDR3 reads TGTACCAGCAGCCGTCGGGGCGGGTGGGTTAAGGTCGCGGAGACCCAGTACTTC. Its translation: CTSSRRGGWVKVAETQYF.

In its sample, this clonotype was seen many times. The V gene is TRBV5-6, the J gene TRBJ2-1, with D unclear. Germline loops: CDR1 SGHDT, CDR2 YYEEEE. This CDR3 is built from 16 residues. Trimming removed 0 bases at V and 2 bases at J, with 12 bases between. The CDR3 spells CASSLGVAVTYNEQFF. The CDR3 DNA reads TGTGCCAGCAGCTTGGGGGTTGCGGTAACCTACAATGAGCAGTTCTTC.

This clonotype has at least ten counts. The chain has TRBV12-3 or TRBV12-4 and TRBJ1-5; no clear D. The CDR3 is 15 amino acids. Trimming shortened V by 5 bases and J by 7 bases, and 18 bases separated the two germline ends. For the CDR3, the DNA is TGTGCCAGCAGTGTGGGTTGGGAAGCCCACCAGCCCCAGCATTTT. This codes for CASSVGWEAHQPQHF.

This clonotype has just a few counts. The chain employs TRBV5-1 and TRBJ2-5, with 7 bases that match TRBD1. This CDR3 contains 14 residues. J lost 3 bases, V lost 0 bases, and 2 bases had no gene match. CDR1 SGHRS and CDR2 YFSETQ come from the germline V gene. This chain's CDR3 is CASSLAGTEETQYF. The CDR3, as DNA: TGCGCCAGCAGCTTGGCCGGGACAGAAGAGACCCAGTACTTC.